One and the same sample provided the 9 T cell receptor beta chains below, sequenced in a study of T-cell memory formation after mild COVID-19. TCRdb used MiXCR to reprocess the 5' RACE reads, holding one entry per CDR3 protein. The table lists roughly 350,000 distinct CDR3 sequences, around 13% of them singletons. Sequencing used PBMCs or a T cell subset sorted from them (not recorded which). All receptors derive from a man aged 18 to 30 who had mild COVID-19 (a few samples of this study predate the infection). Cell type and time point are not known.

This clonotype was found many times. CDR3 sequence (DNA): TGCGCCAGCGGGACTGGAAACACCGGGGAGCTGTTTTTT. Protein sequence: CASGTGNTGELFF. The rearrangement uses TRBV4-3 and TRBJ2-2, with a weak D call TRBD2 (6 bases). V was pared by 8 bases and J by 2 bases, with 9 bases between. The CDR3 has 13 residues. Germline V CDR1 and CDR2: LGHNA, YSLEER.

Ten or more counts support this clonotype. Mismatch with germline at one junction end may stem from a read error. The genes are TRBV7-7 and TRBJ2-5; TRBD1 matches at 9 bases. CDR3 size: 15 residues. Germline V gene data show CDR1 as SSHAT and CDR2 as FNYEAQ (reference sequence). CDR3 amino acids: CASSSGTGWYETQYF. As DNA, the CDR3 is TGTGCTAGCAGCTCCGGGACAGGGTGGTACGAGACCCAGTACTTC.

This clonotype occurred a few times. This rearrangement joins TRBV7-9 to TRBJ2-7; D perhaps matches TRBD2 (6 bases). V lost 1 base and J lost 6, with 19 bases in between. CDR1 and CDR2 (germline): SEHNR, FQNEAQ (reference sequence). The CDR3 has 16 amino acids. The CDR3 sequence is CASSLGPGGAGSEQYV. The CDR3 DNA reads TGTGCCAGCAGCTTAGGGCCTGGTGGGGCGGGGAGCGAGCAGTACGTC.

The chain recombines TRBV18 with TRBJ2-1, with 8 positions matching TRBD2. Germline CDR1 is KGHSH and CDR2 is LQKENI. The CDR3 spans 13 residues. Germline trimming cut 11 bases from V and 0 bases from J; bases unmatched to any gene: 3. The DNA of the CDR3 is TGTGCCGGACGGGGGGGCTCCTACAATGAGCAGTTCTTC. Residues: CAGRGGSYNEQFF.

V usage is TRBV5-1 and J usage is TRBJ1-5; 9 bases match TRBD1. Germline V gene data show CDR1 as SGHRS and CDR2 as YFSETQ. V dropped 6 bases and J dropped 5; count of bases not matched to a gene: 3. This CDR3 is built from 13 residues. The CDR3 spells CASKQGADQPQHF. The CDR3 region has the DNA TGCGCCAGCAAACAGGGGGCGGATCAGCCCCAGCATTTT.

This clonotype was observed a few times. The rearrangement joins TRBV6-2 or TRBV6-3 to TRBJ2-1; TRBD1 agrees at 11 bases. Germline V gives CDR1 MNHEY, CDR2 SVGEGT. The CDR3 is 15 residues long. V gave up 5 bases and J gave up 6 bases; unmatched junction bases: 6. As DNA, the CDR3 is TGTGCCAGCAGTGGCACCGGGACAGGGGGCAATGAGCAGTTCTTC. This encodes CASSGTGTGGNEQFF.

This clonotype was recorded a few times. This chain links TRBV30 with TRBJ1-2; D is undetermined. Looked up from germline, CDR1 is GTSNPN and CDR2 is SVGIG (reference sequence). CDR3 length: 13 residues. Trimming pared 3 bases from V and 1 base from J, leaving 9 bases between. CDR3 amino acids: CAWSGSDNYGYTF. CDR3 coding DNA: TGTGCCTGGAGCGGTAGCGATAACTATGGCTACACCTTC.

As regards this clonotype: This may come from a read error, since a much larger clone is one base off. The J gene is TRBJ2-3, the V gene TRBV4-3; D possibly corresponds to TRBD1 (6 bases). Germline-derived CDR1 and CDR2 are LGHNA and YSLEER. The CDR3 consists of 15 residues. The chain's CDR3 is CAISQEGDPTDTQYF. The DNA for the CDR3 is TGCGCCATCAGCCAAGAGGGGGACCCCACAGATACGCAGTATTTT.

The chain has TRBV4-1 and TRBJ1-2, with D perhaps matching TRBD1 (5 bases). Germline CDR1 is MGHRA and CDR2 is YSYEKL. The V end was cut by 0 bases, the J end by 6 bases, with 17 bases between. This CDR3 contains 16 residues. CDR3 DNA sequence: TGCGCCAGCAGCCAAGATCTGTTCCCCACGACAGATGGCTACACCTTC. Translation: CASSQDLFPTTDGYTF.